This T cell receptor beta chain originates from a study of blood T cell repertoires in COVID-19. Whole-study context: COVID-19 samples collected from the United States, Italy and Spain covered acute and convalescent phases.

After removal of 0 bases from V and 5 bases from J, the junction contained 3 bases not matched to a gene. The CDR3 is 15 amino acids. CDR1 is SGHRS, CDR2 YFSETQ, per germline. The assay was immunoSEQ multiplex PCR, and TCRdb's table has in-frame clones only and misses some. Counted here are 100,000 to 150,000 clones, 80% to 90% occurring once; the ten biggest clones make up 2% to 2.5%. Those enrolled, adults aged roughly 18 to 90 years, came from about two dozen US areas. Participants' reported clinical history set cohort assignment. The study counted Cohort 3 donors as recovered given two negative PCRs, clearance, or symptom resolution.

The source material was PBMCs or T cells enriched from blood (not recorded which). The chain recombines TRBV5-1 with TRBJ2-5; 11 bases align to TRBD1. The sequence was collected from a woman between 50 and 59 years old who had recovered from COVID-19. CDR3 coding DNA: TGCGCCAGCAGCTTGGGGACAGGGGGCAAGGAGACCCAGTACTTC. Amino acid sequence: CASSLGTGGKETQYF.